The 2 T cell receptor beta chains listed next were all sequenced from one sample in a study of T cell clones after liver transplantation. Method: immunoSEQ multiplex PCR; TCRdb's copy keeps in-frame clones and lacks some. This sample has roughly 65,000 clones, with roughly 92% found just once. Material: CD4+ T cells from blood, obtained around 27 months after liver transplant. These receptors originate from a human patient who received a liver transplant. Some T cells may have originated in the graft donor.

The chain employs TRBV2 and TRBJ1-2, with D possibly matching TRBD1 (5 bases). Trimming removed 6 bases at V and 4 bases at J, with 12 bases between. Germline assignment: CDR1 SNHLY and CDR2 FYNNEI. The CDR3 loop spans 13 amino acids. CDR3 protein: CASRGPDSYGYTF. CDR3 coding DNA: TGTGCCAGCAGGGGTCCCGACAGCTATGGCTACACCTTC.

V and J are TRBV11-3 and TRBJ1-1, with 9 bases identical to TRBD1. Trimming cost V 5 bases and J 4 bases; bases outside gene matches: 8. Looked up from germline, CDR1 is SGHNT and CDR2 is YENEEA. The CDR3 spans 15 residues. The CDR3 reads CASSTQTGGGTEAFF. In DNA form, the CDR3 reads TGTGCCAGCAGCACCCAGACAGGGGGAGGCACTGAAGCTTTCTTT.